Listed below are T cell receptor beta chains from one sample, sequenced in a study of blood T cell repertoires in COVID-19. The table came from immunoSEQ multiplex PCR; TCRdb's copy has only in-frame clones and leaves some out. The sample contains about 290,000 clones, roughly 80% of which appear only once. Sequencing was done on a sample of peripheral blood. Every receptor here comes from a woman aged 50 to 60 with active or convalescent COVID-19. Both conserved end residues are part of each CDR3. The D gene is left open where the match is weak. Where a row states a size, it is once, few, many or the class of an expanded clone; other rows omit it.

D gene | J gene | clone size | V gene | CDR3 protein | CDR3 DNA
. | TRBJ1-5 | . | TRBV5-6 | CASSLTSNQPQHF | TGTGCCAGCAGCTTGACGAGTAATCAGCCCCAGCATTTT
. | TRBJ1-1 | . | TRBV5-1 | CASSWQGMNTEAFF | TGCGCCAGCAGCTGGCAGGGGATGAACACTGAAGCTTTCTTT
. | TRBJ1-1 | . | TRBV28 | CASSLDRYTEAFF | TGTGCCAGCAGTTTAGACAGGTACACTGAAGCTTTCTTT
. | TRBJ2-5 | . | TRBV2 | CASSDEETQYF | TGTGCCAGCAGTGATGAGGAGACCCAGTACTTC
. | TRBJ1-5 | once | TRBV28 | CASSPGRQPQHF | TGTGCCAGCAGTCCCGGGAGGCAGCCCCAGCATTTT
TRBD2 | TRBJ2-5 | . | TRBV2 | CASRLGTSGRGVETQYF | TGTGCCAGCAGACTTGGGACTAGCGGGAGGGGAGTCGAGACCCAGTACTTC
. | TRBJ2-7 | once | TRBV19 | CASSRGEQYF | TGTGCCAGTAGTCGGGGAGAGCAGTACTTC
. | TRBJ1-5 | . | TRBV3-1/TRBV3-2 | CASSPSWPTPQPQHF | TGTGCCAGCAGCCCGTCGTGGCCGACACCCCAGCCCCAGCATTTT
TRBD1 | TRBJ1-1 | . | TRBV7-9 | CASIITGGTEAFF | TGTGCCAGCATAATCACAGGGGGCACTGAAGCTTTCTTT
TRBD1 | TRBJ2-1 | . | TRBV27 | CASSLLTGTGPYNEQFF | TGTGCCAGCAGTTTGCTTACCGGGACAGGGCCCTACAATGAGCAGTTCTTC
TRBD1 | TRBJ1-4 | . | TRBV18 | CASSPGTGLANEKLFF | TGTGCCAGCTCACCAGGGACAGGGTTAGCTAATGAAAAACTGTTTTTT
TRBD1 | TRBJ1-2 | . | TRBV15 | CATSRDRQGATGYTF | TGTGCCACCAGCAGAGATCGGCAGGGGGCTACCGGCTACACCTTC
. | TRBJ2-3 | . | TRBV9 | CASSVIWSGDTQYF | TGTGCCAGCAGCGTAATTTGGAGTGGAGATACGCAGTATTTT
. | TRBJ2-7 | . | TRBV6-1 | CASSDLPTREQYF | TGTGCCAGCAGTGATCTTCCTACTAGGGAGCAGTACTTC
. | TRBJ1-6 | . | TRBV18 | CASSPIRRVGDSPLHF | TGTGCCAGCTCACCAATCCGCAGGGTGGGTGATTCACCCCTCCACTTT
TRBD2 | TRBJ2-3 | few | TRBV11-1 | CASSTGTSGLDTQYF | TGTGCCAGCAGCACTGGGACTAGCGGGCTGGATACGCAGTATTTT
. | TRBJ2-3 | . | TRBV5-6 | CASSLRTDLSTDTQYF | TGTGCCAGCAGCCTCCGGACTGATCTTAGCACAGATACGCAGTATTTT
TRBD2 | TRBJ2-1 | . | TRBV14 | CASSLSGGREQFF | TGTGCCAGCAGCCTTAGCGGGGGGCGGGAGCAGTTCTTC
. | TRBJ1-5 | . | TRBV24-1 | CATSDSGAPSNQPQHF | TGTGCCACCAGTGATTCGGGAGCACCTAGCAATCAGCCCCAGCATTTT
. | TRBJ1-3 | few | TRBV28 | CASRRGSGNTIYF | TGTGCCAGCAGGAGAGGCTCTGGAAACACCATATATTTT
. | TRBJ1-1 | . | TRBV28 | CASVRGGNTEAFF | TGTGCCAGCGTTCGGGGGGGGAACACTGAAGCTTTCTTT
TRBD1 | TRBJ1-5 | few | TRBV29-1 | CSVVTGGGQPQHF | TGCAGCGTCGTGACAGGGGGTGGTCAGCCCCAGCATTTT
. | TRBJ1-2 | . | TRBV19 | CASRRSGAWVNYGYTF | TGTGCCAGTAGGAGATCAGGGGCGTGGGTTAACTATGGCTACACCTTC
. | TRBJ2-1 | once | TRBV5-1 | CASSPDTPGQFF | TGCGCCAGCAGCCCGGACACTCCGGGGCAGTTCTTC
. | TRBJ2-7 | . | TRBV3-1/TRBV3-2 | CASSQGRYEQYF | TGTGCCAGCAGCCAAGGGAGGTACGAGCAGTACTTC
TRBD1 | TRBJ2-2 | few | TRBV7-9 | CASSLVRTGDRPTGELFF | TGTGCCAGCAGCTTAGTGAGAACGGGGGACAGGCCCACCGGGGAGCTGTTTTTT
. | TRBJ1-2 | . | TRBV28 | CASSLQAGVGYTF | TGTGCCAGCAGTTTACAGGCAGGGGTTGGCTACACCTTC
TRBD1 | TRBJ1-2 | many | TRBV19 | CASRGTGVNYGYTF | TGTGCCAGTAGAGGGACAGGGGTCAACTATGGCTACACCTTC
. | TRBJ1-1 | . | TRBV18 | CASSPPGRGDTEAFF | TGTGCCAGCTCACCACCGGGGCGTGGGGACACTGAAGCTTTCTTT
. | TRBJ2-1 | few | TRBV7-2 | CASSLRQGKNNEQFF | TGTGCCAGCAGCTTGCGGCAGGGTAAGAACAATGAGCAGTTCTTC
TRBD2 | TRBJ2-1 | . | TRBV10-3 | CAISDPGLAGGSSYNEQFF | TGTGCCATCAGTGATCCGGGACTAGCGGGAGGTTCCTCCTACAATGAGCAGTTCTTC
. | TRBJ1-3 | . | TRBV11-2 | CASSSRSRGGTGNTIYF | TGTGCCAGCAGCTCAAGATCCCGGGGGGGAACTGGAAACACCATATATTTT
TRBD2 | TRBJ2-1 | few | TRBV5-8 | CASSAMTSGRAHEQFF | TGTGCCAGCAGCGCCATGACTAGCGGGAGGGCCCATGAGCAGTTCTTC
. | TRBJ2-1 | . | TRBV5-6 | CASSLVVSRGEQFF | TGTGCCAGCAGCTTGGTGGTGTCCCGCGGTGAGCAGTTCTTC
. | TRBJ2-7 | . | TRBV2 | CASNSKGVYNEQYF | TGTGCCAGCAACTCAAAGGGGGTCTACAACGAGCAGTACTTC
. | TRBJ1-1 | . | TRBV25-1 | CASSDGVPLRAFF | TGTGCCAGCAGTGATGGAGTACCTTTAAGGGCTTTCTTT
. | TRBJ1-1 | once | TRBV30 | CAWRGRAMNTEAFF | TGTGCCTGGAGGGGGAGGGCAATGAACACTGAAGCTTTCTTT
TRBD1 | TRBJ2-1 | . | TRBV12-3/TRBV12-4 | CASSPRDRSEQFF | TGTGCCAGCAGTCCACGGGACAGATCTGAGCAGTTCTTC
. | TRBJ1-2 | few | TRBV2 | CASSRRDYGYTF | TGTGCCAGCAGTAGGAGGGACTATGGCTACACCTTC
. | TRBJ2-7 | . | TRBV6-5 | CASSYPGTSEQYF | TGTGCCAGCAGTTACCCTGGGACATCCGAGCAGTACTTC
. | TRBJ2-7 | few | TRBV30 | CAWSGQYEQYF | TGTGCCTGGAGTGGACAGTACGAGCAGTACTTC
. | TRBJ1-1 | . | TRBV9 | CASSATGWGNTEAFF | TGTGCCAGCAGCGCCACAGGGTGGGGGAACACTGAAGCTTTCTTT
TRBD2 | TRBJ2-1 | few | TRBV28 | CASSLSAGLGSLDNEQFF | TGTGCCAGCAGTTTATCAGCGGGATTAGGATCACTCGACAATGAGCAGTTCTTC
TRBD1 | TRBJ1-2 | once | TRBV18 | CASSPSLDRGRDYGYTF | TGTGCCAGCTCACCATCCCTAGACAGGGGCCGAGACTATGGCTACACCTTC
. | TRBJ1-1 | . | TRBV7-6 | CASSLTGGETAFF | TGTGCCAGCAGCTTAACCGGAGGGGAAACAGCTTTCTTT
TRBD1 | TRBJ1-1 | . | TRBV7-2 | CASSAHRQGNTEAFF | TGTGCCAGCAGCGCCCACAGACAGGGTAACACTGAAGCTTTCTTT
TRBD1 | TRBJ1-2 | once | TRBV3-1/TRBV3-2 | CASSQDGTASGGYTF | TGTGCCAGCAGCCAAGACGGGACAGCTTCAGGGGGCTACACCTTC
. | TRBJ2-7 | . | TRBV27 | CASSFGQGSDEQYF | TGTGCCAGCAGTTTCGGGCAGGGGAGTGACGAGCAGTACTTC